A selection of T cell receptor beta chains follows, all from one sample in a study of tumor-infiltrating lymphocytes in primary liver carcinoma. TCRdb re-analysed the multiplex PCR reads in MiXCR, keeping a single row per CDR3 protein. The sample holds some 190,000 distinct CDR3 sequences, 50% to 75% seen once. Sequenced: peripheral blood. The receptors were sampled from a man aged 40-49 years with primary liver carcinoma and hepatitis B virus infection. The CDR3 runs from the conserved cysteine through the conserved F or W.

TRBV11-2,CATSLMAGTYEQYF
TRBV7-8,CASSLDPSGQSYEQYF
TRBV11-2,CASSLETSGHYEQYF
TRBV6-6,CASSYETSGSPYF
TRBV5-5,CASSEVPSYNSPLHF
TRBV6-2/TRBV6-3,CASTSYSNQPQHF
TRBV5-4,CASSFKGSSEKLFF
TRBV30,CAWSVSLGIRAQYF
TRBV5-6,CVSRPRERTYNEQFF
TRBV5-1,CASSLEGTVNQPQHF
TRBV6-5,CASSPGGASYEQYF
TRBV11-2,CAISLGTSGSYNEQFF
TRBV6-6,CASSPYLAGGYNEQFF
TRBV6-1,CASSEPASGPYCTDAQYF
TRBV10-3,CAISEHGAGRYGYTF
TRBV14,CASSQDLGNTGELFF
TRBV11-2,CASSLGWGTGNTIYF
TRBV11-2,CASSLGTGTAIQYF
TRBV4-1,CSSALWIRETQYF
TRBV6-1,CASSWTRGNSPLHF
TRBV13,CVSSSGLNSYEQYF
TRBV2,CASSVWGDTGELFF
TRBV6-2/TRBV6-3,CASSPGRQETQYF
TRBV6-6,CASIPNRGHEQYF
TRBV12-3/TRBV12-4,CASSFQIGGELFF
TRBV7-8,CASTVDSKTSYKQYF
TRBV5-5,CASSLVRGSQPQHF
TRBV4-1,CASSQHPRGRGTEAFF
TRBV29-1,CSVVRYSSFNEQFF
TRBV6-5,CASSYRSQETQYF
TRBV6-5,CASSSLRWQSYKQYF
TRBV6-1,CASSEWVTGAQHF
TRBV29-1,CSALGTGVRVYEQYF
TRBV11-2,CASSSRGAGFITDTQYF
TRBV6-6,CASSYSRESGELFF
TRBV4-2,CASSQDTSGRAKEQFF
TRBV6-5,CASSTSRDRVEQYF
TRBV29-1,CSPGSVPSSTDTQYF
TRBV5-6,CASSFGTGGEQFF
TRBV6-6,CASSRPGDSLSNQPAF
TRBV30,CAWSSPGASSYNEQFF
TRBV4-2,CASSQDIVPSLNNGQFF
TRBV4-1,CASSQESGYTDTQYF
TRBV6-6,CASSWDSSQPQHF
TRBV6-2/TRBV6-3,CASSWGQLGTDTQYF
TRBV5-1,CASSGQKGVTYEQYF
TRBV6-1,CASESSGILGEETQYF
TRBV11-2,CASSSRTGLNGYTF
TRBV11-2,CASSLARANTGELLF